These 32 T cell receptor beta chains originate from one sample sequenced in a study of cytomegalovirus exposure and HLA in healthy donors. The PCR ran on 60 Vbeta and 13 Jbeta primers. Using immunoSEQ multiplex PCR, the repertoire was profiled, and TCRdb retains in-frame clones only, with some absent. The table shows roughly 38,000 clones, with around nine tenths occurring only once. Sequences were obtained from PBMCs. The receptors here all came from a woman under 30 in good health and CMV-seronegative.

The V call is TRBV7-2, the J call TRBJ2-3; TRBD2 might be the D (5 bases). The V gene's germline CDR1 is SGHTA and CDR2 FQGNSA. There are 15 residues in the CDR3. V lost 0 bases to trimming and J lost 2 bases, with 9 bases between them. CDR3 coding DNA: TGTGCCAGCAGCTTAGCGGGGAGCGACACAGATACGCAGTATTTT. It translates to CASSLAGSDTDTQYF.

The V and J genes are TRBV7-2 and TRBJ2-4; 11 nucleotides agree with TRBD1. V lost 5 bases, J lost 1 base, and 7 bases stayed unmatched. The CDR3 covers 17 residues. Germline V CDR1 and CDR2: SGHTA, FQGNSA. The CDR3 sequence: CASSVGQGVIAKNIQYF. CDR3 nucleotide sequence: TGTGCCAGCAGCGTGGGACAGGGGGTTATTGCCAAAAACATTCAGTACTTC.

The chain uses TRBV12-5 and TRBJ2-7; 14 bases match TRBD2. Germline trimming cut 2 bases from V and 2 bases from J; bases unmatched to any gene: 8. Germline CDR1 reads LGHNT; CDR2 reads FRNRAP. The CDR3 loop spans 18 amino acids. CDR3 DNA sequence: TGTGCTAGTGGTTTGAGGACTAGCGGGAGGCGAGGAGCCTACGAGCAGTACTTC. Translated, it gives CASGLRTSGRRGAYEQYF. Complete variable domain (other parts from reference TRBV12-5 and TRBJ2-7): DARVTQTPRHKVTEMGQEVTMRCQPILGHNTVFWYRQTMMQGLELLAYFRNRAPLDDSGMPKDRFSAEMPDATLATLKIQPSEPRDSAVYFCASGLRTSGRRGAYEQYFGPGTRLTVT.

The CDR3 loop reads CASSPRQGSNTGELFF. CDR3 sequence (DNA): TGTGCCAGCAGCCCGCGACAGGGCTCGAACACCGGGGAGCTGTTTTTT. The chain recombines TRBV9 with TRBJ2-2; TRBD1 matches at 7 bases. After removal of 4 bases from V and 0 bases from J, the junction contained 6 bases not matched to a gene. The germline V gene has CDR1 SGDLS and CDR2 YYNGEE. The CDR3 has 16 amino acids.

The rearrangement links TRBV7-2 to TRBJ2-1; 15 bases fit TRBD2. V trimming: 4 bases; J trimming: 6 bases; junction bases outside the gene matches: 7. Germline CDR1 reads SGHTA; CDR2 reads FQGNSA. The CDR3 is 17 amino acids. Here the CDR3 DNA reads TGTGCCAGCAGCTCATCGGGACTAGCGGGAGGATCCAATGAGCAGTTCTTC. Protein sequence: CASSSSGLAGGSNEQFF. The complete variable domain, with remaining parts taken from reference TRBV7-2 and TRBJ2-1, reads GAGVSQSPSNKVTEKGKDVELRCDPISGHTALYWYRQSLGQGLEFLIYFQGNSAPDKSGLPSDRFSAERTGGSVSTLTIQRTQQEDSAVYLCASSSSGLAGGSNEQFFGPGTRLTVL.

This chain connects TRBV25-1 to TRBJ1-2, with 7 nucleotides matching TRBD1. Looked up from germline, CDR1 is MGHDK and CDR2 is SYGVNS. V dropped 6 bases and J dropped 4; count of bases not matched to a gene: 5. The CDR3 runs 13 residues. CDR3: CASSPGTAYGYTF. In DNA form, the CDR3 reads TGTGCCAGCAGCCCCGGGACAGCCTATGGCTACACCTTC.

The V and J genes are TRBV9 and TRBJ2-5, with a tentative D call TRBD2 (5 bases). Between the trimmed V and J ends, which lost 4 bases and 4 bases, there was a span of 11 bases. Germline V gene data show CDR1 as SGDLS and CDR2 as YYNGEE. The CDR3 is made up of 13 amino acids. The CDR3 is CASSTRLRETQYF. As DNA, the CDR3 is TGTGCCAGCAGCACCCGACTACGAGAGACCCAGTACTTC.

As DNA, the CDR3 is TGTGCCAGCAGTCCCAGGGGTACTAATGAAAAACTGTTTTTT. Translated: CASSPRGTNEKLFF. The chain links TRBV6-1 to TRBJ1-4; D possibly corresponds to TRBD1 (6 bases). V was cut by 5 bases and J by 2 bases, with 9 bases left in between. The CDR3 has 14 residues. CDR1 is MNHNS, CDR2 SASEGT, per germline.

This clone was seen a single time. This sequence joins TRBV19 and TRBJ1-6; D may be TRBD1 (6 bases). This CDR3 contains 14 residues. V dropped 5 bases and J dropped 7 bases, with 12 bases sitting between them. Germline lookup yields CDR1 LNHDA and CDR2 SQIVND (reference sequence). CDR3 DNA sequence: TGTGCCAGTAGTCCCGGACAGCGGAATTCACCCCTCCACTTT. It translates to CASSPGQRNSPLHF.

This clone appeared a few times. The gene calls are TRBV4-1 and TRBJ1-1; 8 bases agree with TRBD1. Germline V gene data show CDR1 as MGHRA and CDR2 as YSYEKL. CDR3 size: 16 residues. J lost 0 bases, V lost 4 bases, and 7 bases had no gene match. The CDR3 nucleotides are TGCGCCAGCAGCCCGACAGGGGCCCTAATGAACACTGAAGCTTTCTTT. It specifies CASSPTGALMNTEAFF.

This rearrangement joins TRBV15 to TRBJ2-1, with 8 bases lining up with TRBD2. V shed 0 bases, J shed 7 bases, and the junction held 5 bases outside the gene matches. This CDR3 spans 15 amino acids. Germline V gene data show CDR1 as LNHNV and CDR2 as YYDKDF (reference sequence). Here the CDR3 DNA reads TGTGCCACCAGCAGAGACGGGAGGGCCGGTAATGAGCAGTTCTTC. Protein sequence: CATSRDGRAGNEQFF.

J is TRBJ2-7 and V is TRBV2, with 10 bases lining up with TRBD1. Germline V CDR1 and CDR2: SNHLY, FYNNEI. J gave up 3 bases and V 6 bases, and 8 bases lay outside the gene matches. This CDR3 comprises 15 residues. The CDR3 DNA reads TGTGCCAGCAGGGAATGGACAGGGGGGGACTACGAGCAGTACTTC. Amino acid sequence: CASREWTGGDYEQYF. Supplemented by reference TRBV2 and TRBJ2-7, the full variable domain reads EPEVTQTPSHQVTQMGQEVILRCVPISNHLYFYWYRQILGQKVEFLVSFYNNEISEKSEIFDDQFSVERPDGSNFTLKIRSTKLEDSAMYFCASREWTGGDYEQYFGPGTRLTVT.

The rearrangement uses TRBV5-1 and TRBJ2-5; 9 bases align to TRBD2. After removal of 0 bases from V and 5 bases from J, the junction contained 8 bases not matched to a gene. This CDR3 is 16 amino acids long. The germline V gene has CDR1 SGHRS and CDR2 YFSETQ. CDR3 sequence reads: CASSLVVREGPETQYF. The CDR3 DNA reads TGCGCCAGCAGCTTGGTCGTGCGGGAGGGCCCTGAGACCCAGTACTTC.

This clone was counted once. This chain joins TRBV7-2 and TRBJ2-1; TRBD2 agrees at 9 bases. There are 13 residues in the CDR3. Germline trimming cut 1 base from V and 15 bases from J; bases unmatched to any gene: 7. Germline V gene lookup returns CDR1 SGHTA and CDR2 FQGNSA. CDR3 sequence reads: CASSLGLAGWPFF. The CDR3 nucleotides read TGTGCCAGCAGCTTAGGGCTAGCGGGGTGGCCGTTCTTC. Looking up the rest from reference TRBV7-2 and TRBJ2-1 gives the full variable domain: GAGVSQSPSNKVTEKGKDVELRCDPISGHTALYWYRQSLGQGLEFLIYFQGNSAPDKSGLPSDRFSAERTGGSVSTLTIQRTQQEDSAVYLCASSLGLAGWPFFGPGTRLTVL.

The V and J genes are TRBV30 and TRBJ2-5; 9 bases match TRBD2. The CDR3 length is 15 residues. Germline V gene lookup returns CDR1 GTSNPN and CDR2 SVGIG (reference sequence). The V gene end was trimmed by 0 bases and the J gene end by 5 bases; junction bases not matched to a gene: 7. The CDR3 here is CAWSVGGRGWETQYF. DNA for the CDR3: TGTGCCTGGAGTGTAGGCGGGAGGGGGTGGGAGACCCAGTACTTC.

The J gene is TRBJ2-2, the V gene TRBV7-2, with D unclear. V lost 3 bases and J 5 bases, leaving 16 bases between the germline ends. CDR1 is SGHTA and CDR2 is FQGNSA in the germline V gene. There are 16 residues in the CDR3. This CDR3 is CASSLRPRLVTGELFF. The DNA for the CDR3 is TGTGCCAGCAGCTTGCGCCCGAGGCTGGTTACCGGGGAGCTGTTTTTT.

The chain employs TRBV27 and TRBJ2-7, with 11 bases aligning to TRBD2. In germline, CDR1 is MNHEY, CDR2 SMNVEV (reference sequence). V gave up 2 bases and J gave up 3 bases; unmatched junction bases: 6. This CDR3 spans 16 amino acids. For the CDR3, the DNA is TGTGCCAGCAGTTTAAGCCGACTAGCGGGAAACTACGAGCAGTACTTC. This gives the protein CASSLSRLAGNYEQYF.

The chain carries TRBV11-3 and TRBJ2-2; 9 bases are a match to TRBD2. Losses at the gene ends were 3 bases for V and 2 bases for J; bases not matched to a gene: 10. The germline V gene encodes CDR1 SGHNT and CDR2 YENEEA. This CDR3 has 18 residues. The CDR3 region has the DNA TGTGCCAGCAGCTTCCCACCCGGACTAGCGATAAACACCGGGGAGCTGTTTTTT. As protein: CASSFPPGLAINTGELFF.

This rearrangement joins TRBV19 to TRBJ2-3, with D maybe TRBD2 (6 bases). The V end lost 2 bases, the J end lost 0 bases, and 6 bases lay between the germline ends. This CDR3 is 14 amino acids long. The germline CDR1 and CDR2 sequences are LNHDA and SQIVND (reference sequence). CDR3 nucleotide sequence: TGTGCCAGTAGTATAAGCGGGAGCACAGATACGCAGTATTTT. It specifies CASSISGSTDTQYF.

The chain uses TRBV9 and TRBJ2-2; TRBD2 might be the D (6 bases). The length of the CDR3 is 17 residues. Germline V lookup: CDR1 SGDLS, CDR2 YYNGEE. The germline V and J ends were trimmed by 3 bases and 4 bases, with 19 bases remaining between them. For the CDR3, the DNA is TGTGCCAGCAGCGCCCAACCTTACGGAGGGGTCACCGGGGAGCTGTTTTTT. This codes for CASSAQPYGGVTGELFF. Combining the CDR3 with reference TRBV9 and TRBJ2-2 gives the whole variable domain DSGVTQTPKHLITATGQRVTLRCSPRSGDLSVYWYQQSLDQGLQFLIQYYNGEERAKGNILERFSAQQFPDLHSELNLSSLELGDSALYFCASSAQPYGGVTGELFFGEGSRLTVL.

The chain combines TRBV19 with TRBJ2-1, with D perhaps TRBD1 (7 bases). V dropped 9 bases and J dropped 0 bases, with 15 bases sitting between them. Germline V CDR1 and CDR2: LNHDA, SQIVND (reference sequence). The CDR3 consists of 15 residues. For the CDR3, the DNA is TGTGCCAGCCAGGGGGAGGTAAGCTCCTACAATGAGCAGTTCTTC. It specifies CASQGEVSSYNEQFF.

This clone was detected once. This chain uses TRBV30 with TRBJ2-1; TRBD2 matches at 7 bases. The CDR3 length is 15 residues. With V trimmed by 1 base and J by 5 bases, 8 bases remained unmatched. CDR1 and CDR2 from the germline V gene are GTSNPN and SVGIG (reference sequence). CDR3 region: CAWSGGRAFDNEQFF. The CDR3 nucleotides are TGTGCCTGGAGTGGTGGGAGGGCATTCGACAATGAGCAGTTCTTC.

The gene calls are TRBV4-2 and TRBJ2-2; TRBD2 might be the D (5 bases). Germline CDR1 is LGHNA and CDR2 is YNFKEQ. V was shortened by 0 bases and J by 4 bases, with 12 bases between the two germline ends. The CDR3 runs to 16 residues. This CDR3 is CASSQDGDRGTGELFF. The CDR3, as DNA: TGTGCCAGCAGCCAAGATGGCGACCGGGGCACCGGGGAGCTGTTTTTT.

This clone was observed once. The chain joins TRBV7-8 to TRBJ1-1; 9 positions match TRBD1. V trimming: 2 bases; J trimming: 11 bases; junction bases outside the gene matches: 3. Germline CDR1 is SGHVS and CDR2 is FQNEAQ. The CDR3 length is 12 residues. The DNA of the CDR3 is TGTGCCAGCAGCTTATCACAGGGGGCGGCTTTCTTT. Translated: CASSLSQGAAFF.

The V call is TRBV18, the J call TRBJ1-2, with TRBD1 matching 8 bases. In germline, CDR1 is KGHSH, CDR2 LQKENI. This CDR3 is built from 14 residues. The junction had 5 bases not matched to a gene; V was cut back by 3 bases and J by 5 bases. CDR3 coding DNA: TGTGCCAGCTCACCCCGGGACAGGCTATATGGCTACACCTTC. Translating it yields CASSPRDRLYGYTF.

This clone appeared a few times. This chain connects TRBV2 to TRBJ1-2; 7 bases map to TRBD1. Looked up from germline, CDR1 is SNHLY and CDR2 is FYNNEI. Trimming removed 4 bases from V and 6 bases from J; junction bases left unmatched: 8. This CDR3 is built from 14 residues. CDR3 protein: CASSVTGEADGYTF. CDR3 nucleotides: TGTGCCAGCAGTGTTACAGGGGAGGCCGATGGCTACACCTTC.

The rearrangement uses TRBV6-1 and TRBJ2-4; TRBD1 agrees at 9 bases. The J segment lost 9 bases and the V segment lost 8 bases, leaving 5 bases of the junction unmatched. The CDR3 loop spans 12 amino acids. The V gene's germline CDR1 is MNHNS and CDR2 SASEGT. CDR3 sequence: CASGTGWVIQYF. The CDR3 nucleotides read TGTGCCAGCGGGACAGGGTGGGTCATTCAGTACTTC.

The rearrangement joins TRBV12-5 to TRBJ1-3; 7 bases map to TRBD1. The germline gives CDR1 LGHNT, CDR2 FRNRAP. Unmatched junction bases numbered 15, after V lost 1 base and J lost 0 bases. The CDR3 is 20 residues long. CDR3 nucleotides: TGTGCTAGTGGTTTGGGATCCTCGGCAGGGGGATTAGGCTCTGGAAACACCATATATTTT. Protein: CASGLGSSAGGLGSGNTIYF. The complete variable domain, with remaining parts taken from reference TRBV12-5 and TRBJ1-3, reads DARVTQTPRHKVTEMGQEVTMRCQPILGHNTVFWYRQTMMQGLELLAYFRNRAPLDDSGMPKDRFSAEMPDATLATLKIQPSEPRDSAVYFCASGLGSSAGGLGSGNTIYFGEGSWLTVV.

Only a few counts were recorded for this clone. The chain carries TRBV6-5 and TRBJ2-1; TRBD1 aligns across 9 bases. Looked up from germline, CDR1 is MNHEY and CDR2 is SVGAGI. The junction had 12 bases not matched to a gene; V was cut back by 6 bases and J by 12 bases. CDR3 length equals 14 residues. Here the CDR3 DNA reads TGTGCCAGCAGGGGGACAGGGCGGGACAAGGGGCAGTTCTTC. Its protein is CASRGTGRDKGQFF.

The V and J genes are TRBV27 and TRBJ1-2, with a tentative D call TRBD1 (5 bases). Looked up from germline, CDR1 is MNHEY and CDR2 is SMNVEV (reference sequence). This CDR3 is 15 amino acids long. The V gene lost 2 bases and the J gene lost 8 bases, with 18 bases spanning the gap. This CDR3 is CASSLLGASLLGYTF. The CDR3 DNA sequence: TGTGCCAGCAGTTTACTTGGGGCATCCCTACTCGGCTACACCTTC.

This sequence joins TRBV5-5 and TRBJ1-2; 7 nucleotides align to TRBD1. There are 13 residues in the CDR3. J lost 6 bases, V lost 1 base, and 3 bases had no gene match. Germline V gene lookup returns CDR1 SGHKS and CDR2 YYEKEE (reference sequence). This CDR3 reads CASSLSQGDGYTF. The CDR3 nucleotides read TGTGCCAGCAGCTTGTCTCAGGGGGATGGCTACACCTTC.

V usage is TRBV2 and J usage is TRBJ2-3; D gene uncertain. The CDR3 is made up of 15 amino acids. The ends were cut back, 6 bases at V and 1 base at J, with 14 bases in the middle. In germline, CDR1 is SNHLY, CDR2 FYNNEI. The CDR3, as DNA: TGTGCCAGCAGGAATCCCCGGGTGGGCACAGATACGCAGTATTTT. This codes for CASRNPRVGTDTQYF.